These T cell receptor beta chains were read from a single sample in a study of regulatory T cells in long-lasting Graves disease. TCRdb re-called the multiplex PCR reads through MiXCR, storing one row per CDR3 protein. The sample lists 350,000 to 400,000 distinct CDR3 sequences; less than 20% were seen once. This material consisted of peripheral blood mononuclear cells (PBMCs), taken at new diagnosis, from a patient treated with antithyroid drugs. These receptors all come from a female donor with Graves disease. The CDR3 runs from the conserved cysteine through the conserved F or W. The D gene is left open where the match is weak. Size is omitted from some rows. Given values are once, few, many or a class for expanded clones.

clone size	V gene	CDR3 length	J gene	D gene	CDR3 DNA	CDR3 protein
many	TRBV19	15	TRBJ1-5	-	TGTGCCAGTAGTCGGGGTGGCAGCCGCAATCAGCCCCAGCATTTT	CASSRGGSRNQPQHF
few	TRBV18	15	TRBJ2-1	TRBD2	TGTGCCAGCTCACCAGTGACTAGCGGGAGCAATGAGCAGTTCTTC	CASSPVTSGSNEQFF
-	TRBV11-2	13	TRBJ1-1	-	TGTGCCAGCAGTGACGAGGGGTTCACTGAAGCTTTCTTT	CASSDEGFTEAFF
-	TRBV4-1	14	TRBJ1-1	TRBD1	TGCGCCAGCAGCCAGTATACAGGGGGCACTGAAGCTTTCTTT	CASSQYTGGTEAFF
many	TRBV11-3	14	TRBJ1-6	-	TGTGCCAGCAGCCGTGACAGCTATAATTCACCCCTCCACTTT	CASSRDSYNSPLHF
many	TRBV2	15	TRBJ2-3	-	TGTGCCAGCAGTTATCTTGACGGGGGAGCAGATACGCAGTATTTT	CASSYLDGGADTQYF
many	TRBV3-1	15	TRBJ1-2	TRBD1	TGTGCCAGCAGCCAAAAGGGCCGCGAGGGGGCCGGCTACACCTTC	CASSQKGREGAGYTF
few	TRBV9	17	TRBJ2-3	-	TGTGCCAGCAGCGTAGGGGGAGCGAGAGCCCGAAGTAATACGCAGTATTTT	CASSVGGARARSNTQYF
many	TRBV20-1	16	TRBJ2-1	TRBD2	TGCAGTGCCCCCCCGGGACTAGCGGGGTCCTACAATGAGCAGTTCTTC	CSAPPGLAGSYNEQFF
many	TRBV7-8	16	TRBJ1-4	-	TGTGCCAGCAGCCCGATACACGGAACAACTAATGAAAAACTGTTTTTT	CASSPIHGTTNEKLFF
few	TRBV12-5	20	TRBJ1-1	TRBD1	TGTGCTAGTGGTTTGTCCGTTCTTAGGACAGGGGGCGATTGGGACACTGAAGCTTTCTTT	CASGLSVLRTGGDWDTEAFF
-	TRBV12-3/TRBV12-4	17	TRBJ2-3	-	TGTGCCAGCAGTTTAGCGCTTATCGGGAGTGGCACAGATACGCAGTATTTT	CASSLALIGSGTDTQYF
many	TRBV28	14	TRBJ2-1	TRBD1	TGTGCCAGCAGCCTCGGGACAGGGGGAGGTGAGCAGTTCTTC	CASSLGTGGGEQFF
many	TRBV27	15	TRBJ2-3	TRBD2	TGTGCCAGCGGACCAGGCGGGGGGAGCACAGATACGCAGTATTTT	CASGPGGGSTDTQYF
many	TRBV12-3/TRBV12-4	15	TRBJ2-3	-	TGTGCCAGCAGTTTGAGCGCGGGAATAACAGATACGCAGTATTTT	CASSLSAGITDTQYF
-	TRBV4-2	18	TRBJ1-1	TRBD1	TGTGCCAGCAGCCAGTGGCCGGGACAGGGGCCTGTACGGGCTGAAGCTTTCTTT	CASSQWPGQGPVRAEAFF
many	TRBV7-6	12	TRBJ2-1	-	TGTGCCAGCAGCTTAGCTCAGAATGAGCAGTTCTTC	CASSLAQNEQFF
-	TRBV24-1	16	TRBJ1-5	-	TGTGCCACCAGTGATTCCGACTCTTATAGCAATCAGCCCCAGCATTTT	CATSDSDSYSNQPQHF
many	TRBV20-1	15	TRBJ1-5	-	TGCAGTGCAAGGCCCGCGGGGATATGGAATCAGCCCCAGCATTTT	CSARPAGIWNQPQHF
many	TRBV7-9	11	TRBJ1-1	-	TGTGCCAGCAGCTCCGGGGGTGAAGCTTTCTTT	CASSSGGEAFF
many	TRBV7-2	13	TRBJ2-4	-	TGTGCCAGCAACTGGGGCGGAAAAAACATTCAGTACTTC	CASNWGGKNIQYF
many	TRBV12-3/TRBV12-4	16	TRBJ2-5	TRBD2	TGTGCCAGCTCATCAGGGAGGGCCCCTTCACAAGAGACCCAGTACTTC	CASSSGRAPSQETQYF
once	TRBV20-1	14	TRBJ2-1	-	TGCAGTGCTACCGGGGGCCTCTCCTACAATGAGCAGTTCTTC	CSATGGLSYNEQFF
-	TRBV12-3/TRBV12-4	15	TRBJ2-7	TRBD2	TGTGCCAGCAGTTCATCTAGCGGGAGGGCCGGGGAGCAGTACTTC	CASSSSSGRAGEQYF
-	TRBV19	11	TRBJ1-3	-	TGTGCCAGTAGTATCCGGGACACCATATATTTT	CASSIRDTIYF